One and the same sample provided the 20 T cell receptor beta chains below, sequenced in a study of metastatic and nonmetastatic thyroid tumors. Patients underwent thyroid surgery, and none had received any treatment before it. TCRdb called clones again from the PCR reads with MiXCR. The repertoire holds more than 40,000 clones, 3.2% seen once, with more than 7.5% in the top ten. Source material: blood. These receptors came from a female donor with papillary thyroid cancer or a benign thyroid nodule (not recorded which). Some clones in this sample may be carry-over from other donors' samples.

This clone appeared many times. The chain links TRBV3-1 to TRBJ1-4; D is possibly TRBD1 (6 bases). This CDR3 is built from 17 residues. Trimming pared 4 bases from V and 0 bases from J, leaving 15 bases between. Germline loops: CDR1 LGHDT, CDR2 YNNKEL (reference sequence). The CDR3: CASSLKGGDATNEKLFF. In DNA, the CDR3 is TGTGCCAGCAGCCTAAAGGGGGGGGATGCAACTAATGAAAAACTGTTTTTT.

This clone appeared many times. The chain joins TRBV2 to TRBJ2-7; possibly TRBD1 for D (6 bases). The CDR3 covers 12 residues. Trimming left V 5 bases short and J 2 bases short, with 7 bases between. Germline V gene sequence: CDR1 SNHLY, CDR2 FYNNEI. The CDR3 DNA reads TGTGCCAGCAGTCGGACAGCCTACGAGCAGTACTTC. Its protein is CASSRTAYEQYF.

This clone has just a few counts. V is TRBV7-9 and J is TRBJ1-1; D gene unclear. CDR3 length equals 14 residues. V lost 7 bases to trimming and J lost 0 bases, with 12 bases between them. Germline CDR1 is SEHNR and CDR2 is FQNEAQ (reference sequence). Written as DNA, the CDR3 is TGTGCCAGCAACCTTCCTTGGGTGAACACTGAAGCTTTCTTT. Translating it yields CASNLPWVNTEAFF. Full variable domain (outside the CDR3, taken from reference TRBV7-9 and TRBJ1-1): DTGVSQNPRHKITKRGQNVTFRCDPISEHNRLYWYRQTLGQGPEFLTYFQNEAQLEKSRLLSDRFSAERPKGSFSTLEIQRTEQGDSAMYLCASNLPWVNTEAFFGQGTRLTVV.

In this sample, this clone turned up many times. This chain links TRBV2 with TRBJ2-1; 11 bases align to TRBD2. After removal of 6 bases from V and 4 bases from J, the junction contained 8 bases not matched to a gene. The CDR3 sequence is 16 residues long. The germline V gene has CDR1 SNHLY and CDR2 FYNNEI. The CDR3 DNA sequence: TGTGCCAGCAGGATCCCCACTAGCGGGAGTTACAATGAGCAGTTCTTC. Translating it yields CASRIPTSGSYNEQFF.

The CDR3: CASSPTLWAAGNTIYF. CDR3 sequence (DNA): TGTGCCAGCAGTCCCACCCTGTGGGCGGCTGGAAACACCATATATTTT. The chain links TRBV27 to TRBJ1-3, with unresolved D. Deletions cut 5 bases from V and 2 bases from J, with 16 bases between. Germline V gene lookup returns CDR1 MNHEY and CDR2 SMNVEV (reference sequence). The CDR3 sequence is 16 residues long.

Ten or more counts support this clone. This CDR3 reads CATSDSSSGSSYEQYF. The CDR3 DNA reads as TGTGCCACCAGTGATTCCTCTAGCGGGAGTAGTTACGAGCAGTACTTC. V gene TRBV24-1 combines with J gene TRBJ2-7; 10 positions agree with TRBD2. Germline CDR1 and CDR2: KGHDR and SFDVKD. Trimming took 2 bases from V and 4 from J; bases not matched to a gene: 7. This CDR3 region has 16 residues.

The chain has TRBV12-3 or TRBV12-4 and TRBJ2-1; D call uncertain. The CDR3 contains 13 residues. Deletions cut 5 bases from V and 7 bases from J, with 12 bases between. The CDR3 region is CASSQNRWNEQFF. The CDR3 DNA reads TGTGCCAGCAGTCAAAATAGGTGGAATGAGCAGTTCTTC.

The chain joins TRBV28 to TRBJ1-2, with a tentative D call TRBD1 (5 bases). The germline V and J ends were trimmed by 5 bases and 3 bases, with 19 bases remaining between them. Germline lookup yields CDR1 MDHEN and CDR2 SYDVKM. The CDR3 covers 16 residues. The CDR3 bases are TGTGCCAGCAGTCCGCTTGGACAAGCATATTACTATGGCTACACCTTC. The encoded protein is CASSPLGQAYYYGYTF.

This clone was found many times. Given the absence of the conserved phenylalanine or tryptophan at the CDR3 end, a read error is likely. The limits of the CDR3 on the DNA are not certain, so only TCRdb's listed CDR3 is given. The chain couples TRBV19 to TRBJ2-7; TRBD1, as called in the table, went unchecked against the DNA. The CDR3 is 14 amino acids in total, end residues counted. Germline CDR1 reads LNHDA; CDR2 reads SQIVND (reference sequence). The CDR3: CASSIGGTGSPQCL.

This clone was recorded a few times. The J gene is TRBJ2-2, the V gene TRBV27; D is ambiguous. The CDR3 consists of 14 residues. The germline V gene has CDR1 MNHEY and CDR2 SMNVEV (reference sequence). V was clipped by 6 bases and J by 1 base, with 9 bases between them. The chain's CDR3 is CASRDQRNTGELFF. The CDR3 nucleotides read TGTGCCAGCAGGGATCAGAGGAACACCGGGGAGCTGTTTTTT.

As regards this clone: A junction boundary mismatches the germline segment, possibly from a read error. This chain uses TRBV28 with TRBJ2-1, with D tentatively TRBD2 (5 bases). The CDR3 spans 14 residues. Germline V gives CDR1 MDHEN, CDR2 SYDVKM. CDR3 sequence: CATSPGFEHNEQFF. The DNA of the CDR3 is TGTGCCACCAGTCCGGGGTTTGAGCACAATGAGCAGTTCTTC.

This chain links TRBV6-1 with TRBJ2-7; 7 bases are a match to TRBD2. Trimming removed 8 bases from V and 3 bases from J; junction bases left unmatched: 7. The germline V gene encodes CDR1 MNHNS and CDR2 SASEGT. The CDR3 sequence is 13 residues long. Written as DNA, the CDR3 is TGTGCCAGCTTGGGAGGGTGGGTCTACGAGCAGTACTTC. This translates into CASLGGWVYEQYF.

This rearrangement joins TRBV6-2 or TRBV6-3 to TRBJ2-2, with D unresolved. The germline V and J ends were trimmed by 1 base and 4 bases, with 7 bases remaining between them. The CDR3 totals 14 residues. Germline loops: CDR1 MNHEY, CDR2 SVGEGT. CDR3 nucleotides: TGTGCCAGCAGTTACTACGCGTCCACCGGGGAGCTGTTTTTT. Protein product: CASSYYASTGELFF.

This clone has at least ten counts. V usage is TRBV5-1 and J usage is TRBJ1-5; no reliable D call. The germline V and J ends were trimmed by 1 base and 0 bases, with 8 bases remaining between them. Germline V gene data show CDR1 as SGHRS and CDR2 as YFSETQ. This CDR3 spans 15 amino acids. CDR3 in DNA: TGCGCCAGCAGCTTGTCAGGATATAGCAATCAGCCCCAGCATTTT. Its translation is CASSLSGYSNQPQHF.

In this sample, this clone turned up many times. The V and J genes are TRBV2 and TRBJ1-5; no firm D call. V gave up 4 bases and J gave up 0 bases, with 4 bases separating them. Germline loops: CDR1 SNHLY, CDR2 FYNNEI. The CDR3 consists of 13 residues. This CDR3 is CASSGDSNQPQHF. CDR3 DNA: TGTGCCAGCAGTGGGGATAGCAATCAGCCCCAGCATTTT.

This clone showed up many times. The CDR3 is CSARDLAASTDTQYF. The CDR3, as DNA: TGCAGTGCTAGAGATCTGGCGGCTAGCACAGATACGCAGTATTTT. V and J are TRBV20-1 and TRBJ2-3; D not resolved. Per germline, CDR1 DFQATT and CDR2 SNEGSKA (reference sequence). V gave up 0 bases and J gave up 0 bases, with 10 bases separating them. The CDR3 loop spans 15 amino acids.

This clone was detected only a few times. One end of the junction is discordant with germline, which a read error may explain. The rearrangement links TRBV6-2 or TRBV6-3 to TRBJ2-2; unclear D gene. Germline V gene data show CDR1 as MNHEY and CDR2 as SVGEGT. This CDR3 comprises 14 residues. CDR3 in amino acids: CASSYYASTAELFF. The CDR3 bases are TGTGCCAGCAGTTACTACGCGTCCACCGCGGAGCTGTTTTTT.

This clone was seen repeatedly, ten times or more. The chain employs TRBV6-1 and TRBJ1-1; 7 bases align to TRBD1. Germline lookup yields CDR1 MNHNS and CDR2 SASEGT. This CDR3 contains 19 residues. The junction had 18 bases not matched to a gene; V was cut back by 1 base and J by 4 bases. CDR3 sequence reads: CASSEGVFRKRGRGTEAFF. CDR3 bases: TGTGCCAGCAGTGAAGGTGTATTCCGAAAGAGGGGGCGTGGCACTGAAGCTTTCTTT.

This clone was observed at least ten times. This chain connects TRBV6-1 to TRBJ1-1; no firm D call. This CDR3 has 16 residues. Per the germline V gene, CDR1 is MNHNS and CDR2 is SASEGT. Trimming stripped 5 bases from V and 6 bases from J, with 22 bases between. The CDR3 sequence: CASSSWRGDREAEAFF. The DNA of the CDR3 is TGTGCCAGCAGTTCCTGGCGTGGGGATAGAGAGGCTGAAGCTTTCTTT.

The V gene is TRBV2, the J gene TRBJ2-1; no reliable D call. CDR1 is SNHLY, CDR2 FYNNEI, per germline. V was trimmed by 4 bases and J by 14 bases, leaving 24 bases between them. This CDR3 comprises 15 residues. CDR3 coding DNA: TGTGCCAGCAGTGCTGAGCGCCAGCGTTCGTCCGTGGAGTTCTTC. This codes for CASSAERQRSSVEFF.